What follows is one T cell receptor (beta chain) and its context. Its antigen is undetermined. 60 Vbeta and 13 Jbeta primers were used in PCR. Original processing methods: An analysis that came later counted around 80 million unique TCR beta chains, around 12 million shared. Using immunoSEQ multiplex PCR, the repertoire was profiled, and TCRdb retains in-frame clones only, with some absent. V and J calls and clone size are given by that table; D and trimming were obtained from the DNA. The sample data list about 190,000 clones. Germline V gene sequence: CDR1 SEHNR, CDR2 FQNEAQ (reference sequence). V was cut by 0 bases and J by 3 bases, with 5 bases left in between. The CDR3 loop spans 14 amino acids. The entry originates in a study of cytomegalovirus exposure and HLA in healthy donors. The overall study: Of the donors genotyped, 398 in all, 75% to 85% fell in the Caucasian-associated ancestry cluster. Study-wide results and caveats: Rates of TCR association differed by HLA locus in a later analysis, with DRB1 highest and HLA-C lowest.

The sequence was collected from a man aged 25 to 40 in good health and CMV-seronegative. Sequencing was carried out using PBMCs. The V and J genes are TRBV7-9 and TRBJ1-4; no clear D gene. The chain's CDR3 is CASSLAGSNEKLFF. CDR3 DNA: TGTGCCAGCAGCTTAGCTGGCTCTAATGAAAAACTGTTTTTT.